This T cell receptor beta chain was documented in a study of T cell responses to AZD1222 COVID-19 vaccine. General study points: Vaccination with two AZD1222 doses was followed by a rise in Spike-specific TCR breadth and depth. Females outnumbered males among donors, who were mostly white British; clonal diversity was possibly underestimated. Unmutated regions of variants are reportedly targeted by nearly half of spike-specific TCRs.

In germline, CDR1 is SGHTA, CDR2 FQGNSA. The CDR3 sequence is 13 residues long. The V end was cut by 5 bases, the J end by 4 bases, with 11 bases between. Regarding this clone: Its target is unknown.

Clones were read by immunoSEQ multiplex PCR, and TCRdb kept only the in-frame ones, dropping some. The top ten hold approximately 8.1% of the sample, which has 100,000 to 150,000 clones, approximately 84% seen once. The TCR comes from an adult in good health. The V gene is TRBV7-2, the J gene TRBJ1-2; D gene uncertain. Material: peripheral blood, obtained on day 0 of AZD1222 vaccination. CDR3 amino acids: CASSPRGPYGYTF. DNA for the CDR3: TGTGCCAGCAGCCCCCGTGGTCCCTATGGCTACACCTTC. The whole variable domain, remainder taken from reference TRBV7-2 and TRBJ1-2, is GAGVSQSPSNKVTEKGKDVELRCDPISGHTALYWYRQSLGQGLEFLIYFQGNSAPDKSGLPSDRFSAERTGGSVSTLTIQRTQQEDSAVYLCASSPRGPYGYTFGSGTRLTVV.